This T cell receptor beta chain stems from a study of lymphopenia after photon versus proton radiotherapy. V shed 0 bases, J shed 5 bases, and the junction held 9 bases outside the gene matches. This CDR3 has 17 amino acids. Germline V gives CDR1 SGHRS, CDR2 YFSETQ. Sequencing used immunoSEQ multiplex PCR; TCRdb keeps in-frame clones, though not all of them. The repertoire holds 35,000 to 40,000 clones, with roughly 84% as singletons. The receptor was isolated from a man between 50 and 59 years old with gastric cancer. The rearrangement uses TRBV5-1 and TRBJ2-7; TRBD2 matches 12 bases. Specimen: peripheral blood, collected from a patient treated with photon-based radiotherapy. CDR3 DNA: TGCGCCAGCAGCTTGGCCCTAAGGACTAGCGGGAACCACGAGCAGTACTTC. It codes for CASSLALRTSGNHEQYF.